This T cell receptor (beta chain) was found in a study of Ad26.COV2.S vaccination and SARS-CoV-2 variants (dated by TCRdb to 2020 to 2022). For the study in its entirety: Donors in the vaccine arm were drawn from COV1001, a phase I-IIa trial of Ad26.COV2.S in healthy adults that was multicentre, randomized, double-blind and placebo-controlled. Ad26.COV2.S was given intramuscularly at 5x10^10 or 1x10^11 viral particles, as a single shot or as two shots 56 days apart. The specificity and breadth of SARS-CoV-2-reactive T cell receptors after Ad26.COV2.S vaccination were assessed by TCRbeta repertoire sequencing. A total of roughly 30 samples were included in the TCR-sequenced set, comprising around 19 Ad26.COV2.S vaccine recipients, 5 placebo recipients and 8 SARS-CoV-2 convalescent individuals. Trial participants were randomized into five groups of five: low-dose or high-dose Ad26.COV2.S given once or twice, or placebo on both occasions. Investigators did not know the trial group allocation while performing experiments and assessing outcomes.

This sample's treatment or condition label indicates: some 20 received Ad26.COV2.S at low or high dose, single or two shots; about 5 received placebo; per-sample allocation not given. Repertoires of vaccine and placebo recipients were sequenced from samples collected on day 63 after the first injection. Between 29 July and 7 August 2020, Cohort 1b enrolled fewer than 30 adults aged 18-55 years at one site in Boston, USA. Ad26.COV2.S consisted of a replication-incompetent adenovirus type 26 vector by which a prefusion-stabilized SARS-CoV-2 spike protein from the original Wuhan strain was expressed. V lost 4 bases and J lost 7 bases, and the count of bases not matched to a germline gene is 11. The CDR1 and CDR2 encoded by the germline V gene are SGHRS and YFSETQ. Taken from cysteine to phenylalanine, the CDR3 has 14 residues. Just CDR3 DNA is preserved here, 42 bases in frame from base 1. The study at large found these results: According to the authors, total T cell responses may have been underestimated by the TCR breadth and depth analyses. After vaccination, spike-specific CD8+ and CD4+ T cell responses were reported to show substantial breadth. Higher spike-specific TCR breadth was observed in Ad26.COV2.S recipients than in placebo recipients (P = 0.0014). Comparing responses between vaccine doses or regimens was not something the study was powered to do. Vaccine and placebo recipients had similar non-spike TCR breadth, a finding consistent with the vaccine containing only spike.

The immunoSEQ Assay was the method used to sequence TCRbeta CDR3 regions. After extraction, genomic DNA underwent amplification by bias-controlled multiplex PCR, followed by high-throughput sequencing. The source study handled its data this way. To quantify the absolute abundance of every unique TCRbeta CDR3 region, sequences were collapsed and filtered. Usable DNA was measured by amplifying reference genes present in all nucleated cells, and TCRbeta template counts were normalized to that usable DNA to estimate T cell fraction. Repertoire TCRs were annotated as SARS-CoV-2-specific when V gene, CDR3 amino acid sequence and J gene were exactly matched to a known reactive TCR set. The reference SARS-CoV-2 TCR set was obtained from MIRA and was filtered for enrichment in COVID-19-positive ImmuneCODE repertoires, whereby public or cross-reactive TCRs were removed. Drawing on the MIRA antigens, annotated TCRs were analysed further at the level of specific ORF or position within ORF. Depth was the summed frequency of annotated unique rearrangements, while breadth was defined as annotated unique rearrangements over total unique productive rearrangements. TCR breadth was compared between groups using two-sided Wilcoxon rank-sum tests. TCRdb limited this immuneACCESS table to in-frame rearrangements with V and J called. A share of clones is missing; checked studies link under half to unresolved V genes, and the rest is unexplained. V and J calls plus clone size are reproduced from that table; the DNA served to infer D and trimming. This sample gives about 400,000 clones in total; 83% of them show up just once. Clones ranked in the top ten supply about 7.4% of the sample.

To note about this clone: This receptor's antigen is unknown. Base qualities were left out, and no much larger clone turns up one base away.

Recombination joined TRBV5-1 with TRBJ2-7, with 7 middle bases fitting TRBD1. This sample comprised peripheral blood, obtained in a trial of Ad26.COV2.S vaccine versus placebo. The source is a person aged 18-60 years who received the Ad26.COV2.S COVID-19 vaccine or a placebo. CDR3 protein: CASSLQTGLEEQYF. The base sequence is TGCGCCAGCAGCCTACAGACAGGGTTGGAGGAGCAGTACTTC.